The present T cell receptor beta chain was sequenced within a study of blood T cell repertoires in COVID-19. Turning to the study itself: T cells, B-cell-depleted T cells, or PBMCs supplied cDNA or gDNA.

In the original analysis: Reference gene primers were amplified, and this amplification served to estimate nucleated cell counts. The data were produced by immunoSEQ multiplex PCR, yet TCRdb's version contains in-frame clones alone and is incomplete. Clonal size and the V and J genes are those of that table, whereas D and trimming came from the DNA. The repertoire consists of 150,000 to 200,000 clones, with about 81% occurring once and the leading ten covering 12%. Sequenced material: peripheral blood. The clonotype was recovered from a woman aged 80 or older with COVID-19, enrolled during active disease.

The CDR3 DNA follows: TGTGCCAGCAGCGTCTCGCGGGCCCTCCAAGAGACCCAGTACTTC. Encoded protein: CASSVSRALQETQYF. The genes are TRBV9 and TRBJ2-5; the D gene is possibly TRBD2 (5 bases). CDR3 size: 15 residues. Germline loops: CDR1 SGDLS, CDR2 YYNGEE. Trimming removed 2 bases at V and 1 base at J, with 12 bases between.